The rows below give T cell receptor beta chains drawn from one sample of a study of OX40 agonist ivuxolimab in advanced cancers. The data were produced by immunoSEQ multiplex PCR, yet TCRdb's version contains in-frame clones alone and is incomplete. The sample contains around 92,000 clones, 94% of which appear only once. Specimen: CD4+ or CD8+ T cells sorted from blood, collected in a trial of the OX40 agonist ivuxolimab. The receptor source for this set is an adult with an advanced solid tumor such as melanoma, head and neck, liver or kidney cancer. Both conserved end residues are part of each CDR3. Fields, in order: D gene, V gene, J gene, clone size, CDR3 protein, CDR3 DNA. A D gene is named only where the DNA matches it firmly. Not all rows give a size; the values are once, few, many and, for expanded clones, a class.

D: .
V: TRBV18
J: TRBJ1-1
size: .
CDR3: CASSPNRVEGAFF
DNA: TGTGCCAGCTCACCGAACAGGGTGGAGGGAGCTTTCTTT

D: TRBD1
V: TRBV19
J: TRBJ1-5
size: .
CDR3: CASTGDRRLLVCRPQHF
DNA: TGTGCCAGTACCGGGGACAGGCGACTGCTCGTGTGTCGACCCCAGCATTTT

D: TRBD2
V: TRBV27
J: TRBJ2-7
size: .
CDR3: CASSSPSTSASYEQYF
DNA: TGTGCCAGCAGTTCACCCAGTACTAGCGCCTCCTACGAGCAGTACTTC

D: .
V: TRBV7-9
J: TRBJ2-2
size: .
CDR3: CASSLGVGTTGELFF
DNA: TGTGCCAGCAGCTTAGGTGTGGGAACCACCGGGGAGCTGTTTTTT

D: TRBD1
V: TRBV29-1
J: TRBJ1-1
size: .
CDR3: CSVGLVTGTTEAFF
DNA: TGCAGCGTTGGGCTTGTGACAGGGACGACTGAAGCTTTCTTT

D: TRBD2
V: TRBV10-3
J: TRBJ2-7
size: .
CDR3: CAISPSGSNEQYF
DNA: TGTGCCATCAGTCCTAGCGGGAGTAACGAGCAGTACTTC

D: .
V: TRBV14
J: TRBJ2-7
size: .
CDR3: CASSQAAGKQYF
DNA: TGTGCCAGCAGCCAAGCGGCGGGGAAGCAGTACTTC

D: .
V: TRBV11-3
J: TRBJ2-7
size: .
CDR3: CASSPHGAASYEQYF
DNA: TGTGCCAGCAGCCCCCACGGGGCAGCCTCCTACGAGCAGTACTTC

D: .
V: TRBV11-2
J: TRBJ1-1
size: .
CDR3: CASSLETTRDTEAFF
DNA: TGTGCCAGCAGCTTAGAGACCACCAGGGACACTGAAGCTTTCTTT

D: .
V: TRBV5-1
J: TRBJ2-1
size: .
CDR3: CASSLASSPYNEQFF
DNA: TGCGCCAGCAGCTTGGCGTCTAGCCCCTACAATGAGCAGTTCTTC

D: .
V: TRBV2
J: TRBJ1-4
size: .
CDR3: CASSDPGPGHEKLFF
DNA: TGTGCCAGCAGCGATCCGGGACCCGGGCATGAAAAACTGTTTTTT

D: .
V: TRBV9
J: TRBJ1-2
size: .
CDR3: CASTGTGYTF
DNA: TGTGCCAGCACCGGAACGGGCTACACCTTC

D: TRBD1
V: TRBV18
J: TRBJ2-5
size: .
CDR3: CASSPPGTGGGETQYF
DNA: TGTGCCAGCTCACCACCAGGGACAGGGGGTGGCGAGACCCAGTACTTC

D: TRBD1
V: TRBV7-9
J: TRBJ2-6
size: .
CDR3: CASSLATGANSGANVLTF
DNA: TGTGCCAGCAGCTTAGCGACAGGGGCCAACTCTGGGGCCAACGTCCTGACTTTC

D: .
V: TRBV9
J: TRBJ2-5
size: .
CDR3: CASSVSPGRTETQYF
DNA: TGTGCCAGCAGCGTCTCCCCAGGGAGGACAGAGACCCAGTACTTC

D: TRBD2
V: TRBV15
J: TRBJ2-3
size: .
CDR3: CATSRGGAGAAGADTQYF
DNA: TGTGCCACCAGCAGAGGAGGGGCGGGAGCCGCCGGGGCGGATACGCAGTATTTT

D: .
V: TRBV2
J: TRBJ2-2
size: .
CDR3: CASSEGRGGTGELFF
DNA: TGTGCCAGCAGTGAAGGGAGGGGCGGCACCGGGGAGCTGTTTTTT

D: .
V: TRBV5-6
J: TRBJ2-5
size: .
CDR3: CASSLDPLSKETQYF
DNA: TGTGCCAGCAGCTTGGATCCCTTATCCAAGGAGACCCAGTACTTC

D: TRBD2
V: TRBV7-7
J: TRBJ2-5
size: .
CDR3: CASSPGLAGGQETQYF
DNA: TGTGCTAGCAGCCCGGGACTAGCGGGAGGGCAAGAGACCCAGTACTTC

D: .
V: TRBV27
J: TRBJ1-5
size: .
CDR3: CASSPQGNQPQHF
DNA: TGTGCCAGCAGTCCCCAGGGGAATCAGCCCCAGCATTTT

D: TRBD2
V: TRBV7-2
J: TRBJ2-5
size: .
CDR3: CASSPPLSGGTQYF
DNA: TGTGCCAGCAGCCCCCCACTTAGCGGGGGGACCCAGTACTTC

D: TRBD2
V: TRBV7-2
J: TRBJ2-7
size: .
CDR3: CASSQLAGVNHEQYF
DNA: TGTGCCAGCAGCCAACTAGCGGGAGTTAACCACGAGCAGTACTTC

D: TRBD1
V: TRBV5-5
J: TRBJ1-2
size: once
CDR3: CASSSQGSGYTF
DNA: TGTGCCAGCAGCTCACAGGGGTCTGGCTACACCTTC

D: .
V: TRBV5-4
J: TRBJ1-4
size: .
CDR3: CASSASTGWGSEKLFF
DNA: TGTGCCAGCAGCGCATCCACAGGGTGGGGAAGTGAAAAACTGTTTTTT

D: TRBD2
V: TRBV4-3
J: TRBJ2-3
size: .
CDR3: CASSQAFGLAVKQYF
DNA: TGCGCCAGCAGCCAAGCATTTGGGCTAGCGGTTAAGCAGTATTTT

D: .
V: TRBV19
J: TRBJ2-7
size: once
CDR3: CASSMAQGPIEQYF
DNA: TGTGCCAGTAGTATGGCTCAGGGACCGATCGAGCAGTACTTC

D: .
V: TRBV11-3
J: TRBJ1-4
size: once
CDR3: CASSVSGTQNEKLFF
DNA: TGTGCCAGCAGCGTCTCCGGGACACAGAATGAAAAACTGTTTTTT

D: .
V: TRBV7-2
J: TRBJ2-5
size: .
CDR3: CASSPRGSPETQYF
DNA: TGTGCCAGCAGCCCCAGGGGTAGTCCGGAGACCCAGTACTTC

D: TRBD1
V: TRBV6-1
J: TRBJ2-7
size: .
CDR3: CASIVGQGAAYEQYF
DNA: TGTGCCAGCATCGTGGGACAGGGGGCGGCCTACGAGCAGTACTTC

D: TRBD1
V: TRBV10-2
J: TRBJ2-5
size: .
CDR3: CASSGQGFPPMETQYF
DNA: TGCGCCAGCAGCGGACAGGGCTTCCCTCCTATGGAGACCCAGTACTTC

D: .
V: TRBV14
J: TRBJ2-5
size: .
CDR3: CASSQLGAETQYF
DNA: TGTGCCAGCAGCCAATTGGGGGCAGAGACCCAGTACTTC

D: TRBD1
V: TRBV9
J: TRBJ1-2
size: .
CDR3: CASSPGQGNYGYTF
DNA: TGTGCCAGCAGCCCGGGACAGGGTAACTATGGCTACACCTTC

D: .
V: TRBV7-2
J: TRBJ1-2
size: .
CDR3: CASRGVNYGYTF
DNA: TGTGCCAGCAGAGGTGTAAACTATGGCTACACCTTC

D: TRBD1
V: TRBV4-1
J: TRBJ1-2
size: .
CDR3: CASSPNLPGTGGGRLRGYTF
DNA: TGCGCCAGCAGCCCTAATCTCCCCGGGACAGGGGGCGGGCGGCTTCGTGGCTACACCTTC

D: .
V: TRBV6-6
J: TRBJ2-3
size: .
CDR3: CASKKGRGTDTQYF
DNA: TGTGCCAGCAAGAAGGGTAGAGGCACAGATACGCAGTATTTT

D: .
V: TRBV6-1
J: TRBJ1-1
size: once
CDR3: CASSPGRLNTEAFF
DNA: TGTGCCAGCAGCCCCGGACGGTTGAACACTGAAGCTTTCTTT

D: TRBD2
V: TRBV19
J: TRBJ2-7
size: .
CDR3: CASTRTSGSYEQYF
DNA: TGTGCCAGTACCCGGACTAGCGGCTCCTACGAGCAGTACTTC

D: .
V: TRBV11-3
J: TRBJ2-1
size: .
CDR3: CASSRDNYYNEQFF
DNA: TGTGCCAGCAGCCGGGACAACTACTACAATGAGCAGTTCTTC

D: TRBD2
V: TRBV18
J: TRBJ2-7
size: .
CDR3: CASSPQSGSTAYEQYF
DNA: TGTGCCAGCTCACCCCAGAGCGGGAGCACCGCCTACGAGCAGTACTTC

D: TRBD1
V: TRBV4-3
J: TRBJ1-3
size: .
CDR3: CASSQDLGTGISGNTIYF
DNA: TGCGCCAGCAGCCAAGATTTGGGGACAGGCATCTCTGGAAACACCATATATTTT

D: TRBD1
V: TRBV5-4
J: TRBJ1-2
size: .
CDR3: CASRSIQRDRDVGGYTF
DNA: TGTGCCAGCAGATCAATCCAACGGGACAGGGATGTTGGGGGCTACACCTTC

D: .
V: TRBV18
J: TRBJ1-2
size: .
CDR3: CASSVRTQPNYGYTF
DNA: TGTGCCAGCTCAGTCCGGACGCAGCCTAACTATGGCTACACCTTC

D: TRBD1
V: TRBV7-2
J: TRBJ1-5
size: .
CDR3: CASSLVSRQGGQPQHF
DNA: TGTGCCAGCAGCTTAGTGTCGCGACAGGGTGGTCAGCCCCAGCATTTT

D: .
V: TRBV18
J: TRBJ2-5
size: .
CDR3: CASSPPIGGTETQYF
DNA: TGTGCCAGCTCACCACCGATTGGAGGGACGGAGACCCAGTACTTC

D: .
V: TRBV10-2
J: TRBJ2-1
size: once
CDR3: CASSLRLDSEQFF
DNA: TGCGCCAGCAGCCTCCGACTGGACTCGGAGCAGTTCTTC

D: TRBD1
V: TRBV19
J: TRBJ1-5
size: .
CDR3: CASQTRRGKGTVNQPQHF
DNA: TGTGCCAGTCAAACCAGGCGGGGGAAGGGGACAGTAAATCAGCCCCAGCATTTT

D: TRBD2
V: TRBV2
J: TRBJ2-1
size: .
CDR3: CASPPQRESANEQFF
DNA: TGTGCCAGCCCCCCCCAGCGGGAGAGCGCCAATGAGCAGTTCTTC

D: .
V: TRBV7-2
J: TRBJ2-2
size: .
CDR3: CASGANPNTGELFF
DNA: TGTGCCAGCGGGGCGAATCCGAACACCGGGGAGCTGTTTTTT

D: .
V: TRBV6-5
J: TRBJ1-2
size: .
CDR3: CASRIGTTGGYTF
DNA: TGTGCCAGCCGTATCGGGACAACGGGAGGCTACACCTTC

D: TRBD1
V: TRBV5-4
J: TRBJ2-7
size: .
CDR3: CASSLQPGQGAYEQYF
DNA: TGTGCCAGCAGCTTACAACCGGGACAGGGGGCATACGAGCAGTACTTC

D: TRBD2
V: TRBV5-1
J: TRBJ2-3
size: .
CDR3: CASSLGTSGTTDTQYF
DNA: TGCGCCAGCAGCCTTGGGACTAGCGGGACCACAGATACGCAGTATTTT

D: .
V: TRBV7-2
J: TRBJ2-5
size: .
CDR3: CASSRVVGREETQYF
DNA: TGTGCCAGCAGCCGCGTGGTTGGTAGGGAAGAGACCCAGTACTTC